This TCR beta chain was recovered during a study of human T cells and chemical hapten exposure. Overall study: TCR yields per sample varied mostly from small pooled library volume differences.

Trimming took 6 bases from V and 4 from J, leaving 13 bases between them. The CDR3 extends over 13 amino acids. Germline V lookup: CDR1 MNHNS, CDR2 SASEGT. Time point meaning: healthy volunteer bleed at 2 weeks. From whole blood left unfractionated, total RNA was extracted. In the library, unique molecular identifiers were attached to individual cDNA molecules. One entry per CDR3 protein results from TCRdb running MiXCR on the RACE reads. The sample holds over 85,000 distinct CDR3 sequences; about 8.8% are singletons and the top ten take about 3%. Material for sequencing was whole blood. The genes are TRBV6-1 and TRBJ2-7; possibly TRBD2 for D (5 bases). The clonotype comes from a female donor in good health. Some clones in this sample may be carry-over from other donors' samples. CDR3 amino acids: CASRQLGSYEQYF. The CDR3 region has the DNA TGTGCCAGCAGACAGCTTGGGAGTTACGAGCAGTACTTC.